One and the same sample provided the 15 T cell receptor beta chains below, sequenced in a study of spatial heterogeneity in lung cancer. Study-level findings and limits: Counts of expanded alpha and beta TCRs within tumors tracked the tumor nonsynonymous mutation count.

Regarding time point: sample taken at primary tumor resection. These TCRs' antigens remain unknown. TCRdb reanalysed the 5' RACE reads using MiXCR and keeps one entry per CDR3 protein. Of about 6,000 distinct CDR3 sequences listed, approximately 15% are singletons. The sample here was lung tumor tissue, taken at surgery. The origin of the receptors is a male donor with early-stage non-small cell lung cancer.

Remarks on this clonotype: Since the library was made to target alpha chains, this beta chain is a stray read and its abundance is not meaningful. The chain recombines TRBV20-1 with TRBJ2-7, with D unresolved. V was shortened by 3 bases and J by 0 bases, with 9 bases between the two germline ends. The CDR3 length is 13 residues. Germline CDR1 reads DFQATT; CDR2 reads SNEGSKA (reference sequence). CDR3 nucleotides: TGCAGTGCTAGTTACAGCAGCTCCTACGAGCAGTACTTC. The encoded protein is CSASYSSSYEQYF.

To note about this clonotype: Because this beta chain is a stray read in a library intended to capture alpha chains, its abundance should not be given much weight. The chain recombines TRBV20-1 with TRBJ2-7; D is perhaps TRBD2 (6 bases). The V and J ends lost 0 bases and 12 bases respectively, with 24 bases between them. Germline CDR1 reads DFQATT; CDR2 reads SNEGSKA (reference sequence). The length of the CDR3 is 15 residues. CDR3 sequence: CSAREAWRDPWRAYF. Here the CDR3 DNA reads TGCAGTGCTAGAGAGGCTTGGAGGGACCCGTGGCGGGCGTACTTC.

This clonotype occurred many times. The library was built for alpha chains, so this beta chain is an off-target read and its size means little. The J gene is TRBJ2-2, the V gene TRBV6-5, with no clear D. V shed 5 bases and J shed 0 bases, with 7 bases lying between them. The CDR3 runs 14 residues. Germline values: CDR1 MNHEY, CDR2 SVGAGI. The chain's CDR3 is CASSPYPNTGELFF. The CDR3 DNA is TGTGCCAGCAGTCCTTACCCGAACACCGGGGAGCTGTTTTTT.

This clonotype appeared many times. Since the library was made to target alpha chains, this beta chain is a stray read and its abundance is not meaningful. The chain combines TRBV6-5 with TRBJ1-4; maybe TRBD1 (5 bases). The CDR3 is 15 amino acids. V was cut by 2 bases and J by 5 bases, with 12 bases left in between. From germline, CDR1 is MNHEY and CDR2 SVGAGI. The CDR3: CASSYDGTKNEKLFF. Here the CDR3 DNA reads TGTGCCAGCAGTTACGATGGGACGAAAAATGAAAAACTGTTTTTT.

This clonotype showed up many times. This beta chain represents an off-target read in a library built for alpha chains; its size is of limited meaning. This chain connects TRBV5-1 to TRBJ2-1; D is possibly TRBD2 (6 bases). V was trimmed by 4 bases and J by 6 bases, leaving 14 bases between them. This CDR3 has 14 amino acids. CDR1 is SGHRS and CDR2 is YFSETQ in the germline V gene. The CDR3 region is CASSPETSVNEQFF. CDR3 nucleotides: TGCGCCAGCAGCCCGGAGACTAGTGTCAATGAGCAGTTCTTC.

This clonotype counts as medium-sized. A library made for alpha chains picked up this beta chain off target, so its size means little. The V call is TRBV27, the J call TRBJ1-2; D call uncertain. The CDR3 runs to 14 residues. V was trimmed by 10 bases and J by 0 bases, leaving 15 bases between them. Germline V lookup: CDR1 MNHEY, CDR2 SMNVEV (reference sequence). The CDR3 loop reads CATKGGSTNYGYTF. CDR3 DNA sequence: TGTGCCACCAAAGGAGGGTCCACTAACTATGGCTACACCTTC.

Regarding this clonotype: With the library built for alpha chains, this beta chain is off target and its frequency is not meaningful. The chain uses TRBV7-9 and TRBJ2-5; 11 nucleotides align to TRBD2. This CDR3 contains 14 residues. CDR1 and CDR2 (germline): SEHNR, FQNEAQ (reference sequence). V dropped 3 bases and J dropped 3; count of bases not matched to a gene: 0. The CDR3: CASSLGLAEETQYF. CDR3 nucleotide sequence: TGTGCCAGCAGCTTGGGACTAGCGGAAGAGACCCAGTACTTC. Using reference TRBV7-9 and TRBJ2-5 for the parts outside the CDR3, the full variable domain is DTGVSQNPRHKITKRGQNVTFRCDPISEHNRLYWYRQTLGQGPEFLTYFQNEAQLEKSRLLSDRFSAERPKGSFSTLEIQRTEQGDSAMYLCASSLGLAEETQYFGPGTRLLVL.

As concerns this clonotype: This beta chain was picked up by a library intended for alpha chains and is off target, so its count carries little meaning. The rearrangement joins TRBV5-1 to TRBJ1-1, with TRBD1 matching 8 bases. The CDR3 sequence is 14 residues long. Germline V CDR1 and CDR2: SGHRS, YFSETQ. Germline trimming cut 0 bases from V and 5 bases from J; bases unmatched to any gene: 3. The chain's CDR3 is CASSLAGGETEAFF. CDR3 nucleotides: TGCGCCAGCAGCTTGGCAGGGGGCGAGACTGAAGCTTTCTTT. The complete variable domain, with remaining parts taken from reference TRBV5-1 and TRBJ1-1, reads KAGVTQTPRYLIKTRGQQVTLSCSPISGHRSVSWYQQTPGQGLQFLFEYFSETQRNKGNFPGRFSGRQFSNSRSEMNVSTLELGDSALYLCASSLAGGETEAFFGQGTRLTVV.

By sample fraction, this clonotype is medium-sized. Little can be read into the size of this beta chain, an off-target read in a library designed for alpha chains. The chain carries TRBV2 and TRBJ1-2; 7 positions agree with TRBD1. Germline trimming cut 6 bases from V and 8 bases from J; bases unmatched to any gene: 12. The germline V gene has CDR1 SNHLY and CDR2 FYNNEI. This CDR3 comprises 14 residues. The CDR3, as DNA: TGTGCCAGCAGGCGAACAGGGGATGGGGAAGGCTACACCTTC. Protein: CASRRTGDGEGYTF.

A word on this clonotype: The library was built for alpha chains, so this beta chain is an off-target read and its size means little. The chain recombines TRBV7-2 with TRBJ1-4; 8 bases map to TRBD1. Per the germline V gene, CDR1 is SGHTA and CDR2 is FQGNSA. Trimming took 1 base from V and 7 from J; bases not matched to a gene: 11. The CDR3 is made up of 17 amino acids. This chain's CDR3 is CASSLVGSGQGGEKLFF. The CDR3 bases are TGTGCCAGCAGCTTAGTTGGTTCTGGACAGGGAGGTGAAAAACTGTTTTTT.

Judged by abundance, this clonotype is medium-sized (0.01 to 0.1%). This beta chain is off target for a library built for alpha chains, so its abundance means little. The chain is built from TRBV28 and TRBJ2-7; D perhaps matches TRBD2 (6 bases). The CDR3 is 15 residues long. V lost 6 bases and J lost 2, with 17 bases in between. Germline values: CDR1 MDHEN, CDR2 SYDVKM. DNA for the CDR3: TGTGCCAGCAGGGGAGGCTCCGGGGCGACCTACGAGCAGTACTTC. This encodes CASRGGSGATYEQYF.

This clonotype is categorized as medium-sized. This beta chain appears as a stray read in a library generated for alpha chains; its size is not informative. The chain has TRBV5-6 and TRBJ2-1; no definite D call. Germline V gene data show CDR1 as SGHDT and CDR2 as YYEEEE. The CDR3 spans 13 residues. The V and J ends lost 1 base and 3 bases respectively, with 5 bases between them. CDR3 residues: CASSLPNYNEQFF. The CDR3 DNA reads TGTGCCAGCAGCTTGCCAAACTACAATGAGCAGTTCTTC. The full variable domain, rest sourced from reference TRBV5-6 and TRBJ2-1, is DAGVTQSPTHLIKTRGQQVTLRCSPKSGHDTVSWYQQALGQGPQFIFQYYEEEERQRGNFPDRFSGHQFPNYSSELNVNALLLGDSALYLCASSLPNYNEQFFGPGTRLTVL.

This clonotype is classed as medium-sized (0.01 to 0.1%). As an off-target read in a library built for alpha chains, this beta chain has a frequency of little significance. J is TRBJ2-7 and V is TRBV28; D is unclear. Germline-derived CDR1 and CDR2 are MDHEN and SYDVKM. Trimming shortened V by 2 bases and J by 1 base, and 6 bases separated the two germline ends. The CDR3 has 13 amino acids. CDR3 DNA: TGTGCCAGCAGTTTACCGGGTTCCTACGAGCAGTACTTC. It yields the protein CASSLPGSYEQYF.

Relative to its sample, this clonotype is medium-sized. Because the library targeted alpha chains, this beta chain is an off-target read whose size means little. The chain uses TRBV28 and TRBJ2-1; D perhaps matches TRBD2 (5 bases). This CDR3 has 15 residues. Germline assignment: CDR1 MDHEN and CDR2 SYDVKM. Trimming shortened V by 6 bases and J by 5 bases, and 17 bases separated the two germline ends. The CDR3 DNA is TGTGCCAGCAGATTCTGGACTCTTAACCACAATGAGCAGTTCTTC. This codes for CASRFWTLNHNEQFF. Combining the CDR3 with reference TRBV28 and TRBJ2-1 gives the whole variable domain DVKVTQSSRYLVKRTGEKVFLECVQDMDHENMFWYRQDPGLGLRLIYFSYDVKMKEKGDIPEGYSVSREKKERFSLILESASTNQTSMYLCASRFWTLNHNEQFFGPGTRLTVL.

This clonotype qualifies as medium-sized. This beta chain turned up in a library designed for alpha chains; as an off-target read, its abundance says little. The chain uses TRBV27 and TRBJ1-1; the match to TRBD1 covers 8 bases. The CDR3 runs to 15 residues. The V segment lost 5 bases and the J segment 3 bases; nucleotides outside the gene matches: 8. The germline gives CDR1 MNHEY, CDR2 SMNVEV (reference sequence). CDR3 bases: TGTGCCAGCAGTCAACTCCCGACAGGGGACACTGAAGCTTTCTTT. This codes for CASSQLPTGDTEAFF.